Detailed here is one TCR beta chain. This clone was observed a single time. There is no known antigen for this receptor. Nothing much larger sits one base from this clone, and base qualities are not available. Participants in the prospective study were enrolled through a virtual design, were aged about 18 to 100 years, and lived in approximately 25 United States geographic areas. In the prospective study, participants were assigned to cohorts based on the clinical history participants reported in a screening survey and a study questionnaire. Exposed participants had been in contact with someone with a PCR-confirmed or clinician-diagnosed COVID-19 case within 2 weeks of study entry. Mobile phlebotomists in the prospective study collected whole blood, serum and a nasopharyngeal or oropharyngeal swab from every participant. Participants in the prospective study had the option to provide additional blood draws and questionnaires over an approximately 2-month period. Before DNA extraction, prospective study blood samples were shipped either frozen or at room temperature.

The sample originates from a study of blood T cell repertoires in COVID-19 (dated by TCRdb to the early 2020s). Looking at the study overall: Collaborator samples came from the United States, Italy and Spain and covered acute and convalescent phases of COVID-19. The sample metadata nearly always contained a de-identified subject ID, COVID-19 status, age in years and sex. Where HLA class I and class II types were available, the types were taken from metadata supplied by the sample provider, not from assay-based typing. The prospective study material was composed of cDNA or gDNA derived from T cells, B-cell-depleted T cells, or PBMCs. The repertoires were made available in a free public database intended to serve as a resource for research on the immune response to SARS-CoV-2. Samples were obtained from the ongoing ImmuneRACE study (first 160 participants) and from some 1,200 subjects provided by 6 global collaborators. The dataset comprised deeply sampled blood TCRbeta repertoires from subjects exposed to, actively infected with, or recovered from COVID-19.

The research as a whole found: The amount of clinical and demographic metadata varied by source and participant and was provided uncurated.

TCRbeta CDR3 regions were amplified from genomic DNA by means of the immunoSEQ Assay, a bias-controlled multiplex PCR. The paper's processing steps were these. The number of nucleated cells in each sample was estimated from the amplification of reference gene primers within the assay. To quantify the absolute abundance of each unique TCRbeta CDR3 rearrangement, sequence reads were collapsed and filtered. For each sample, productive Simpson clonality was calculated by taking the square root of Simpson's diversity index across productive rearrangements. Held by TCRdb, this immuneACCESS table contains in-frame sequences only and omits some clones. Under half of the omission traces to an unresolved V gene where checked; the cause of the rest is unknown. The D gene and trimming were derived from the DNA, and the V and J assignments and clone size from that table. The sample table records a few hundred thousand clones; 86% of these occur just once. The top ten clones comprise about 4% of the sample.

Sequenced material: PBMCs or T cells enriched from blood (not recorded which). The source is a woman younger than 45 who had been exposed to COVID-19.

CDR3 loop: CASSLQVSRNEQFF. The DNA is as follows: TGTGCCAGCAGCCTACAGGTATCTCGCAATGAGCAGTTCTTC. The sequence joins TRBV5-8 to TRBJ2-1; perhaps TRBD1 is the D gene, with 5 bases matching. V loses 4 bases, J loses 6 bases, and the germline ends lie 14 bases apart. The germline V gene specifies SGHTS as CDR1 and YDEGEE as CDR2. Counted from cysteine to phenylalanine, this CDR3 has 14 amino acids. The sequence is cut down to CDR3 DNA, 42 bases in frame from base 1.